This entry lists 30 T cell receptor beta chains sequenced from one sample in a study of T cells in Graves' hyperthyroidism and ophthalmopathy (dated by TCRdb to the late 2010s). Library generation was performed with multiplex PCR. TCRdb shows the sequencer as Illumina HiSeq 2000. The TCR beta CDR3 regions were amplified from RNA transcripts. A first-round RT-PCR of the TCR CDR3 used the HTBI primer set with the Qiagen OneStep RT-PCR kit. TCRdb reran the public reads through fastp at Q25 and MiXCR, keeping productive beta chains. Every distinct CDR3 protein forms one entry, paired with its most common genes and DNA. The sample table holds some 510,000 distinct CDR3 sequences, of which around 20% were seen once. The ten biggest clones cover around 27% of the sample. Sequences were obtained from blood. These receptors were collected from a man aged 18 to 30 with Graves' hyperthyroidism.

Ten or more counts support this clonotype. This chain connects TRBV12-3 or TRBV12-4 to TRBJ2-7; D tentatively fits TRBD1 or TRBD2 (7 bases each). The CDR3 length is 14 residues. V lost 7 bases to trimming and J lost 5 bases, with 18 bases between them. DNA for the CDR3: TGTGCCAGCACCCGGGGGGACAGTTTCCACGAGCAGTACTTC. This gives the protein CASTRGDSFHEQYF.

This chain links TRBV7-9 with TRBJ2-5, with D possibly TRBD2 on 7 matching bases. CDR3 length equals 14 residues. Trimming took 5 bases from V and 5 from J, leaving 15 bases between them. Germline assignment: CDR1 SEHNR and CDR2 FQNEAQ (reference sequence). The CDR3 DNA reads TGTGCCAGCAGCCACCCGGCGGGGGCCGAGACCCAGTACTTC. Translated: CASSHPAGAETQYF.

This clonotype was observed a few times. The CDR3 here is CASRPGLLNTEAFF. Here the CDR3 DNA reads TGTGCCAGCAGACCGGGACTCTTGAACACTGAAGCTTTCTTT. The V and J genes are TRBV6-1 and TRBJ1-1, with D possibly being TRBD1 (5 bases). The CDR3 spans 14 residues. V was clipped by 6 bases and J by 0 bases, with 11 bases between them. CDR1 and CDR2 from the germline V gene are MNHNS and SASEGT.

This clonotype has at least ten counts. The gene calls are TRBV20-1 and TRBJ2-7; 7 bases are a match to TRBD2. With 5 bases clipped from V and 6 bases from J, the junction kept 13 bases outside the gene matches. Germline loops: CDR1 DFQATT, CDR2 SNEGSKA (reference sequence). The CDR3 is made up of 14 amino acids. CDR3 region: CSAWDYRNPREQYF. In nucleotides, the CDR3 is TGCAGTGCTTGGGACTATCGGAATCCTCGCGAGCAGTACTTC.

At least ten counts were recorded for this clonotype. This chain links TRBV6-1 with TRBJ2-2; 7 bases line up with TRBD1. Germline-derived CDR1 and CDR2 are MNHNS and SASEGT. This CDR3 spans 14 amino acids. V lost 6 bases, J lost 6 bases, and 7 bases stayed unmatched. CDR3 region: CASSGQEEPGELFF. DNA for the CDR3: TGTGCCAGCAGCGGACAGGAAGAGCCCGGGGAGCTGTTTTTT.

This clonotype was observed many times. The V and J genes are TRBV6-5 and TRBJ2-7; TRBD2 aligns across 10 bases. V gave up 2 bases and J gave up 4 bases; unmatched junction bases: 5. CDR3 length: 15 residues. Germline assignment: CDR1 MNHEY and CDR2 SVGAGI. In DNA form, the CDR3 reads TGTGCCAGCAGTTACGACCCTAGCGGGGGATACGAGCAGTACTTC. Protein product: CASSYDPSGGYEQYF.

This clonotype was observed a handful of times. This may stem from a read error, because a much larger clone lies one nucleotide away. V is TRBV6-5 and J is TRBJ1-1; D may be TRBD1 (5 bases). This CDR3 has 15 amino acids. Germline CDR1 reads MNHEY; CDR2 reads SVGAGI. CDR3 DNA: TGTGCCAGCAGTTACTCGAATGGCGGCGGGACTGAAGCTTGCTTT. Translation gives CASSYSNGGGTEACF.

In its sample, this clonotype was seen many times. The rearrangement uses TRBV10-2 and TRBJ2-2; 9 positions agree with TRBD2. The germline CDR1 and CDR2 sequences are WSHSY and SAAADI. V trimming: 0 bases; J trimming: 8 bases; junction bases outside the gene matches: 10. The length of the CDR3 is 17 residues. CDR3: CASSESGVLAGPGELFF. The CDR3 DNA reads TGCGCCAGCAGTGAGTCGGGGGTTCTAGCGGGACCTGGGGAGCTGTTTTTT.

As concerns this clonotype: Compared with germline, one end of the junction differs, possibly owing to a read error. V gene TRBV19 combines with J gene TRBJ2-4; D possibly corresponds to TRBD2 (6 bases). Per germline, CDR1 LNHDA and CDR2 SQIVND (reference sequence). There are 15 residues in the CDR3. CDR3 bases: TGTGCCAGTAGTATCTCTCGGGGGACGGAAAACATTAAGTACTTC. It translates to CASSISRGTENIKYF.

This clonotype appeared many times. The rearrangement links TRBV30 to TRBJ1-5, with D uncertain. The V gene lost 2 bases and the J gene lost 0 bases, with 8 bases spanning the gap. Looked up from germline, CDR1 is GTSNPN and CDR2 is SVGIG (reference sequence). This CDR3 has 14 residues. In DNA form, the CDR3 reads TGTGCCTGGAGTAGGCACTATAGCAATCAGCCCCAGCATTTT. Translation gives CAWSRHYSNQPQHF.

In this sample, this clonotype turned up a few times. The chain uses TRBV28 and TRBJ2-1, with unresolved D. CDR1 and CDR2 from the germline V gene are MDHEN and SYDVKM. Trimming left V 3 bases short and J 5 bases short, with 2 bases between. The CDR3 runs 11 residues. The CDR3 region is CASSFDNEQFF. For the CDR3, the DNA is TGTGCCAGCAGTTTTGACAATGAGCAGTTCTTC.

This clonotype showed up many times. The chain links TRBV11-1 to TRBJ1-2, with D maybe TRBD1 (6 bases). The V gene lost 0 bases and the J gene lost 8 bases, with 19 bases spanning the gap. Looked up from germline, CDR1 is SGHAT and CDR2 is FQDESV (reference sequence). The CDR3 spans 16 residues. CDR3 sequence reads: CASSLAGAQGPSGYTF. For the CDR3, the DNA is TGTGCCAGCAGCTTAGCGGGTGCCCAGGGGCCATCCGGCTACACCTTC.

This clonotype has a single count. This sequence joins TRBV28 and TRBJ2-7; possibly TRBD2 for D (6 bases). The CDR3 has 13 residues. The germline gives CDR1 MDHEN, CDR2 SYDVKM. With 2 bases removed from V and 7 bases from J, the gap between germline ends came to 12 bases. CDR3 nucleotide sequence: TGTGCCAGCAGTTTAGCTGCCCGGGGGGAGCAGTACTTC. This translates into CASSLAARGEQYF. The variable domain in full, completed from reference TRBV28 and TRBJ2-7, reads DVKVTQSSRYLVKRTGEKVFLECVQDMDHENMFWYRQDPGLGLRLIYFSYDVKMKEKGDIPEGYSVSREKKERFSLILESASTNQTSMYLCASSLAARGEQYFGPGTRLTVT.

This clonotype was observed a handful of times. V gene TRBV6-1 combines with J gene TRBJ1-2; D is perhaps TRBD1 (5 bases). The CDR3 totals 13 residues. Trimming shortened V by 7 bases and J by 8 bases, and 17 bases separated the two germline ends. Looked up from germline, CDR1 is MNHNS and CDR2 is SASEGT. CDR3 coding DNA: TGTGCCAGCACCACATCTGGGGGTCGGGGCTACACCTTC. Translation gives CASTTSGGRGYTF.

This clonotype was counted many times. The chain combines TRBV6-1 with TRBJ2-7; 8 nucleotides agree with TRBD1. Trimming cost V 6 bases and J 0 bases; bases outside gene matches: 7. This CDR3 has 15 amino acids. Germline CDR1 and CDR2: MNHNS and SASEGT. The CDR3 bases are TGTGCCAGCAGACCCCCGGGACAGGACTCCTACGAGCAGTACTTC. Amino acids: CASRPPGQDSYEQYF.

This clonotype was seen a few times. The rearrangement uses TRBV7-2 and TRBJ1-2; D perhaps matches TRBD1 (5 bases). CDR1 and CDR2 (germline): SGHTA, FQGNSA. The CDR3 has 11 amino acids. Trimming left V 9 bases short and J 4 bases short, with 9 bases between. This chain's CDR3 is CARLDIYGYTF. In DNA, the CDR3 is TGTGCCAGATTGGACATCTATGGCTACACCTTC.

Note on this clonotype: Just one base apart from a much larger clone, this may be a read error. CDR3 nucleotides: TGTGCCGGCGGTGCAGGGACAGTTAATCAGCCCCAGCATTTT. Translating it yields CAGGAGTVNQPQHF. The chain carries TRBV12-3 or TRBV12-4 and TRBJ1-5; 7 nucleotides line up with TRBD1. The CDR3 is made up of 14 amino acids. Losses at the gene ends were 11 bases for V and 4 bases for J; bases not matched to a gene: 11.

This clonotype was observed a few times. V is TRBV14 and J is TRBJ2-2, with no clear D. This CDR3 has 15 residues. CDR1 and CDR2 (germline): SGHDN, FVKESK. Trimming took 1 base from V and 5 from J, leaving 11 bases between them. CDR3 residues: CASSQVNIGTGELFF. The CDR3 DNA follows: TGTGCCAGCAGCCAAGTGAACATCGGGACCGGGGAGCTGTTTTTT.

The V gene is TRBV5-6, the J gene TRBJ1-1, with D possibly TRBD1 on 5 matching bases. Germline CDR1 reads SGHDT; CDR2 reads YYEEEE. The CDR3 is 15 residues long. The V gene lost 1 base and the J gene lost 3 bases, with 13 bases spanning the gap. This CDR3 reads CASSLYNRGDTEAFF. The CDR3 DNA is TGTGCCAGCAGCTTGTACAACAGAGGGGACACTGAAGCTTTCTTT.

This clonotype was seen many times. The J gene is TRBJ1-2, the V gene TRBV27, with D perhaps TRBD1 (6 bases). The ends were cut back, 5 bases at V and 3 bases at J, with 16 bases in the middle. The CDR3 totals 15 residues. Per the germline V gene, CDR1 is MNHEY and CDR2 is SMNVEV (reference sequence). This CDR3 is CASSRGLGAYYGYTF. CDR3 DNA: TGTGCCAGCAGTCGGGGGCTAGGGGCTTACTATGGCTACACCTTC.

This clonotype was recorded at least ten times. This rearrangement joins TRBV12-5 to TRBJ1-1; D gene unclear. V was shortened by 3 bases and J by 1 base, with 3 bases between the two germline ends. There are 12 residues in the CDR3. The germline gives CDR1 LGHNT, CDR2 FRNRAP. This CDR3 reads CASGFQNTEAFF. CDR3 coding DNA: TGTGCTAGTGGTTTTCAGAACACTGAAGCTTTCTTT.

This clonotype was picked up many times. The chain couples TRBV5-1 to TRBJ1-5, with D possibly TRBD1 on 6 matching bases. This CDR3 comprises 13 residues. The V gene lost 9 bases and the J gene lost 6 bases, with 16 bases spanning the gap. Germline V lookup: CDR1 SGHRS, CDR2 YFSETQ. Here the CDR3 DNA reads TGCGCCACCTTTGGGGGGGCTCCTCAGCCCCAGCATTTT. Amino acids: CATFGGAPQPQHF.

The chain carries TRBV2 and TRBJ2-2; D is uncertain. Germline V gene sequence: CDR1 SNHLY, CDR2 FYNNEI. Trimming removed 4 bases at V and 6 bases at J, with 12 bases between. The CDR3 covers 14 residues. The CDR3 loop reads CASSGQSAPGELFF. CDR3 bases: TGTGCCAGCAGTGGGCAGTCGGCGCCCGGGGAGCTGTTTTTT.

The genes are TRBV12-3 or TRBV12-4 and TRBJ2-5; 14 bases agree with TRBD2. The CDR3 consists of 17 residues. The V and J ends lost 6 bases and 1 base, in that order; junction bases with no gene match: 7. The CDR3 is CASRPIGTSGGQETQYF. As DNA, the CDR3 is TGTGCCAGCAGGCCTATCGGGACTAGCGGGGGCCAAGAGACCCAGTACTTC.

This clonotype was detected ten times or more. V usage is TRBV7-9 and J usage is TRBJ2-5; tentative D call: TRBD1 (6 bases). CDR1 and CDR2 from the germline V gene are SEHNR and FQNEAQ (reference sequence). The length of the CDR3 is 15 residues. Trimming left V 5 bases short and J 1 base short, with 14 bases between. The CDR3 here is CASSTKGHFQETQYF. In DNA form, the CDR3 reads TGTGCCAGCAGCACGAAGGGACATTTCCAAGAGACCCAGTACTTC.

In DNA form, the CDR3 reads TGTGCCAGCAGTGAAGCGTATCTGAGGGACCACTATGGCTACACCTTC. Its translation is CASSEAYLRDHYGYTF. The chain is built from TRBV6-1 and TRBJ1-2, with D tentatively TRBD1 (5 bases). V was pared by 0 bases and J by 3 bases, with 14 bases between. The CDR3 spans 16 residues. The germline gives CDR1 MNHNS, CDR2 SASEGT.

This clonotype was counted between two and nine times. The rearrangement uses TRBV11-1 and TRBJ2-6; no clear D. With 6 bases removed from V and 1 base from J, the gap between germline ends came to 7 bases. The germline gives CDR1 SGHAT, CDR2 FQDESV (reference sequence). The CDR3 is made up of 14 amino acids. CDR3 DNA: TGTGCCAGCAGTCAGCCTTCTGGGGCCAACGTCCTGACTTTC. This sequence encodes CASSQPSGANVLTF.

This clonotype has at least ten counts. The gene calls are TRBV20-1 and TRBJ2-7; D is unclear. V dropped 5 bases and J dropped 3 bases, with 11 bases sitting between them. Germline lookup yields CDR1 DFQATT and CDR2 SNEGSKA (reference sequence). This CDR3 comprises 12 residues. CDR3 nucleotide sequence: TGCAGTGCTTCGACACCGAACTACGAGCAGTACTTC. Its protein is CSASTPNYEQYF.

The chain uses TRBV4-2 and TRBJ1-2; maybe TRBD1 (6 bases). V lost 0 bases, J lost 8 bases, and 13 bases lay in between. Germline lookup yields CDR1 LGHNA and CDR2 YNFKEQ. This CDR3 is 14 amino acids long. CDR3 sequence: CASSQDQGPGGYTF. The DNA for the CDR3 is TGTGCCAGCAGCCAAGATCAGGGGCCCGGAGGCTACACCTTC.

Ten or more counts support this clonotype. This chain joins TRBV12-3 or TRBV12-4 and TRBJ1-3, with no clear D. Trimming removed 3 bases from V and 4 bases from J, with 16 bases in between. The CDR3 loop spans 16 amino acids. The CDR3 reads CASSFASRVGGNTIYF. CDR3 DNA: TGTGCCAGCAGTTTCGCCAGCCGGGTGGGGGGAAACACCATATATTTT.